Below, 9 T cell receptor beta chains from the same sample are listed, as sequenced in a study of OX40 agonist ivuxolimab in advanced cancers. Repertoires were generated with immunoSEQ multiplex PCR, while TCRdb's copy carries only in-frame clones and drops some. Altogether about 47,000 clones are present, roughly 84% being singletons, with the ten largest covering roughly 25%. The specimen was CD4+ or CD8+ T cells sorted from blood, collected in a trial of the OX40 agonist ivuxolimab. The receptors come from an adult with an advanced solid tumor such as melanoma, head and neck, liver or kidney cancer.

The rearrangement links TRBV5-4 to TRBJ2-3; unclear D gene. The length of the CDR3 is 17 residues. Trimming shortened V by 0 bases and J by 3 bases, and 17 bases separated the two germline ends. Germline V lookup: CDR1 SGHNT, CDR2 YYREEE (reference sequence). In DNA, the CDR3 is TGTGCCAGCAGCTTGGAGCCCCTAGGGCAGTTAACAGATACGCAGTATTTT. Protein: CASSLEPLGQLTDTQYF.

V usage is TRBV5-1 and J usage is TRBJ2-5; 9 bases match TRBD2. V was clipped by 0 bases and J by 2 bases; unmatched bases: 11. The CDR3 loop spans 18 amino acids. Per germline, CDR1 SGHRS and CDR2 YFSETQ. Here the CDR3 reads CASSLALRGGDGQETQYF. The CDR3 nucleotides are TGCGCCAGCAGCTTGGCTTTGCGGGGGGGCGATGGGCAAGAGACCCAGTACTTC.

Of note for this clone: Other DNA variants within this sample encode the same CDR3. The rearrangement links TRBV5-1 to TRBJ2-1, with 7 bases aligning to TRBD2. Per the germline V gene, CDR1 is SGHRS and CDR2 is YFSETQ. Trimming took 1 base from V and 3 from J; bases not matched to a gene: 1. This CDR3 has 14 amino acids. CDR3 sequence: CASSLTGGYNEQFF. The CDR3 DNA reads TGCGCCAGCAGCTTGACGGGAGGCTACAATGAGCAGTTCTTC.

The chain recombines TRBV19 with TRBJ2-7; either TRBD1 or TRBD2 may fit D (5 bases each). The germline V and J ends were trimmed by 2 bases and 5 bases, with 22 bases remaining between them. CDR1 and CDR2 (germline): LNHDA, SQIVND (reference sequence). The CDR3 spans 17 residues. The CDR3 loop reads CASSITSRDLIFNEQYF. CDR3 bases: TGTGCCAGTAGTATAACCAGCCGGGACCTGATTTTCAACGAGCAGTACTTC.

V usage is TRBV29-1 and J usage is TRBJ2-1; tentative D call: TRBD1 (6 bases). Between the trimmed V and J ends, which lost 0 bases and 5 bases, there was a span of 14 bases. The CDR3 has 15 residues. CDR1 is SQVTM and CDR2 is ANQGSEA in the germline V gene. The CDR3 DNA sequence: TGCAGCGTTGAAGATAATAAAGGGGACAACAATGAGCAGTTCTTC. It translates to CSVEDNKGDNNEQFF.

This chain joins TRBV7-6 and TRBJ1-1; unclear D gene. The CDR3 has 13 residues. V shed 3 bases and J shed 3 bases, with 8 bases lying between them. Germline V gene lookup returns CDR1 SGHVS and CDR2 FNYEAQ. The chain's CDR3 is CASSFSGYTEAFF. Written as DNA, the CDR3 is TGTGCCAGCAGCTTTAGTGGATACACTGAAGCTTTCTTT. Combining the CDR3 with reference TRBV7-6 and TRBJ1-1 gives the whole variable domain GAGVSQSPRYKVTKRGQDVALRCDPISGHVSLYWYRQALGQGPEFLTYFNYEAQQDKSGLPNDRFSAERPEGSISTLTIQRTEQRDSAMYRCASSFSGYTEAFFGQGTRLTVV.

The rearrangement uses TRBV5-4 and TRBJ2-7, with TRBD1 as a possible D gene (6 bases). Per the germline V gene, CDR1 is SGHNT and CDR2 is YYREEE (reference sequence). The CDR3 has 14 amino acids. V lost 4 bases, J lost 4 bases, and 15 bases lay in between. This CDR3 is CASSAARGWYEQYF. The CDR3 nucleotides read TGTGCCAGCAGCGCCGCCAGGGGTTGGTACGAGCAGTACTTC.

This chain joins TRBV27 and TRBJ2-1, with 10 bases fitting TRBD2. The V and J ends lost 10 bases and 1 base, in that order; junction bases with no gene match: 10. The CDR3 sequence is 16 residues long. Per germline, CDR1 MNHEY and CDR2 SMNVEV (reference sequence). In DNA form, the CDR3 reads TGTGCCACGCGGGCCGTAGCGGGAGGTTCCTACAATGAGCAGTTCTTC. Its protein is CATRAVAGGSYNEQFF.

This chain joins TRBV7-3 and TRBJ2-7; 7 bases map to TRBD2. This CDR3 spans 14 amino acids. Germline-derived CDR1 and CDR2 are SGHTA and FQGTGA. Germline trimming cut 5 bases from V and 3 bases from J; bases unmatched to any gene: 7. In DNA form, the CDR3 reads TGTGCCAGCAGCAGAAGCGGGGCCAGCTACGAGCAGTACTTC. It specifies CASSRSGASYEQYF.